This T cell receptor (beta chain) originates from a study of blood T cell repertoires in COVID-19. Germline CDR1 SQVTM, CDR2 ANQGSEA. V lost 0 bases and J lost 3, with 6 bases in between. CDR3 length equals 12 residues. TCRdb's copy holds only in-frame clones and misses some; the assay was immunoSEQ multiplex PCR. This sample yields about 100,000 clones, of which less than 90% are seen a single time; 1.2% belongs to the top ten. Sequenced material: peripheral blood. This sequence was found in an older man with active or convalescent COVID-19. The chain employs TRBV29-1 and TRBJ2-7; D gene ambiguous. As DNA, the CDR3 is TGCAGCGTTGAAGATGGCAACTACGAGCAGTACTTC. It translates to CSVEDGNYEQYF.